The 19 T cell receptor beta chains in this list originate from one sample, sequenced in a study of T cell responses to AZD1222 COVID-19 vaccine. The protocol was immunoSEQ multiplex PCR, while the TCRdb copy is restricted to in-frame clones and leaves out a portion. The repertoire has some 150,000 clones, under 95% of them found once; the top ten carry roughly 5%. The specimen was peripheral blood, collected on day 0 of AZD1222 vaccination. These receptors were taken from an adult in good health.

This clone was observed a few times. This chain joins TRBV6-5 and TRBJ1-1; 9 bases align to TRBD1. The V and J ends lost 3 bases and 4 bases, in that order; junction bases with no gene match: 6. Germline lookup yields CDR1 MNHEY and CDR2 SVGAGI. The CDR3 sequence is 15 residues long. CDR3 sequence reads: CASSYGQQGATEAFF. The CDR3 DNA is TGTGCCAGCAGTTATGGACAACAGGGGGCCACTGAAGCTTTCTTT.

This sequence joins TRBV20-1 and TRBJ2-3; 7 bases fit TRBD1. Germline V gene data show CDR1 as DFQATT and CDR2 as SNEGSKA (reference sequence). Trimming removed 5 bases from V and 6 bases from J; junction bases left unmatched: 2. The CDR3 totals 11 residues. The CDR3 DNA reads as TGCAGTGCTGCCAGGGGGGATACGCAGTATTTT. Residues: CSAARGDTQYF.

The genes are TRBV6-4 and TRBJ1-5, with 10 bases that match TRBD1. This CDR3 spans 15 amino acids. V lost 3 bases and J lost 5; bases outside the gene matches: 4. Germline values: CDR1 MRHNA, CDR2 SNTAGT. The CDR3 DNA reads TGTGCCAGCAGTGAGTGCGGGACAGGGGATCAGCCCCAGCATTTT. This sequence encodes CASSECGTGDQPQHF.

The V gene is TRBV28, the J gene TRBJ1-5; TRBD1 agrees at 7 bases. Germline assignment: CDR1 MDHEN and CDR2 SYDVKM. This CDR3 region has 15 residues. The V segment lost 4 bases and the J segment 4 bases; nucleotides outside the gene matches: 7. This CDR3 is CASSWGTAPNQPQHF. The CDR3 DNA is TGTGCCAGCAGTTGGGGGACAGCTCCAAATCAGCCCCAGCATTTT.

The chain is built from TRBV10-1 and TRBJ2-4; D possibly matches TRBD1 or TRBD2 (5 bases each). The CDR3 contains 13 residues. V gave up 9 bases and J gave up 0 bases, with 9 bases separating them. Germline CDR1 and CDR2: WNHNN and SYGVQD (reference sequence). This CDR3 reads CASRDEAKNIQYF. As DNA, the CDR3 is TGCGCCAGTCGGGACGAAGCCAAAAACATTCAGTACTTC.

J is TRBJ2-5 and V is TRBV4-1; D is unclear. The CDR3 runs to 15 residues. Between the trimmed V and J ends, which lost 0 bases and 5 bases, there was a span of 13 bases. Germline values: CDR1 MGHRA, CDR2 YSYEKL. The CDR3 sequence is CASSQETPFEETQYF. CDR3 in DNA: TGCGCCAGCAGCCAAGAGACTCCGTTCGAGGAGACCCAGTACTTC.

The chain joins TRBV5-1 to TRBJ2-1; 13 bases are a match to TRBD2. The CDR3 is 16 residues long. The junction had 12 bases not matched to a gene; V was cut back by 7 bases and J by 8 bases. Per germline, CDR1 SGHRS and CDR2 YFSETQ. The CDR3 loop is CASFPGGTSGTYEQFF. DNA for the CDR3: TGCGCCAGCTTCCCCGGCGGGACTAGCGGGACCTATGAGCAGTTCTTC.

V is TRBV20-1 and J is TRBJ1-4, with D uncertain. Per the germline V gene, CDR1 is DFQATT and CDR2 is SNEGSKA (reference sequence). The CDR3 spans 10 residues. V gave up 7 bases and J gave up 8 bases, with 8 bases separating them. The CDR3 DNA follows: TGCAGTGGGCTCGGCGAAAAACTGTTTTTT. Its translation is CSGLGEKLFF.

The chain has TRBV4-2 and TRBJ1-5; perhaps TRBD1 as D (6 bases). Trimming cost V 0 bases and J 2 bases, with 17 bases left between them. Germline V lookup: CDR1 LGHNA, CDR2 YNFKEQ. The CDR3 spans 18 residues. The CDR3 coding sequence is TGTGCCAGCAGCCAAGATCTACAGGGTTCAGGGGGCAATCAGCCCCAGCATTTT. It encodes CASSQDLQGSGGNQPQHF.

V gene TRBV19 combines with J gene TRBJ1-1; tentatively, D is TRBD1 (6 bases). Germline loops: CDR1 LNHDA, CDR2 SQIVND (reference sequence). The CDR3 is 17 residues long. V dropped 4 bases and J dropped 3 bases, with 21 bases sitting between them. CDR3 DNA sequence: TGTGCCAGTAGTAGACGACAGGCCAATTTGGGGGACACTGAAGCTTTCTTT. Translation: CASSRRQANLGDTEAFF.

J is TRBJ2-7 and V is TRBV5-1; D remains unclear. Germline loops: CDR1 SGHRS, CDR2 YFSETQ. There are 14 residues in the CDR3. Trimming stripped 4 bases from V and 2 bases from J, with 13 bases between. CDR3 DNA sequence: TGCGCCAGCAGCCTACTCACGGGCACCTACGAGCAGTACTTC. It yields the protein CASSLLTGTYEQYF.

V gene TRBV18 combines with J gene TRBJ2-7; 9 positions agree with TRBD2. This CDR3 is 17 amino acids long. Looked up from germline, CDR1 is KGHSH and CDR2 is LQKENI. The junction had 11 bases not matched to a gene; V was cut back by 4 bases and J by 1 base. The CDR3 protein is CASSRTGGLAGSYEQYF. CDR3 nucleotides: TGTGCCAGCTCACGGACAGGAGGGCTAGCGGGGTCCTACGAGCAGTACTTC. Based on the CDR3 plus reference TRBV18 and TRBJ2-7, the full variable domain is NAGVMQNPRHLVRRRGQEARLRCSPMKGHSHVYWYRQLPEEGLKFMVYLQKENIIDESGMPKERFSAEFPKEGPSILRIQQVVRGDSAAYFCASSRTGGLAGSYEQYFGPGTRLTVT.

Only a few counts were recorded for this clone. The gene calls are TRBV4-1 and TRBJ2-2, with D perhaps given as TRBD1 or TRBD2 (5 bases each). Germline V gene data show CDR1 as MGHRA and CDR2 as YSYEKL. CDR3 length: 14 amino acids. V lost 9 bases and J 1 base, leaving 12 bases between the germline ends. This CDR3 reads CASRDHQNTGELFF. In nucleotides, the CDR3 is TGCGCCAGTAGGGACCATCAGAACACCGGGGAGCTGTTTTTT.

V and J are TRBV7-2 and TRBJ2-2, with TRBD1 matching over 8 bases. This CDR3 spans 16 amino acids. Trimming took 5 bases from V and 6 from J; bases not matched to a gene: 11. From germline, CDR1 is SGHTA and CDR2 FQGNSA. CDR3 sequence: CASSGVETGVAGELFF. In DNA, the CDR3 is TGTGCCAGCAGCGGGGTCGAGACAGGGGTCGCCGGGGAGCTGTTTTTT.

This chain links TRBV27 with TRBJ2-1; a possible D gene is TRBD1 (5 bases). The ends were cut back, 0 bases at V and 9 bases at J, with 12 bases in the middle. The germline gives CDR1 MNHEY, CDR2 SMNVEV (reference sequence). The CDR3 sequence is 14 residues long. The CDR3 is CASSLSLPRGEQFF. The CDR3, as DNA: TGTGCCAGCAGTTTATCTCTCCCTAGGGGTGAGCAGTTCTTC.

CDR3: CASSLGPWGDEQYF. DNA of the CDR3: TGTGCCAGCAGTTTGGGGCCCTGGGGCGACGAGCAGTACTTC. The chain joins TRBV27 to TRBJ2-7; D might be TRBD1 (5 bases). Germline-derived CDR1 and CDR2 are MNHEY and SMNVEV (reference sequence). V was trimmed by 3 bases and J by 5 bases, leaving 14 bases between them. CDR3 length: 14 amino acids.

The chain has TRBV6-5 and TRBJ2-1; the D gene is possibly TRBD2 (5 bases). The CDR3 is made up of 10 amino acids. The V end was cut by 2 bases, the J end by 16 bases, with 9 bases between. Germline lookup yields CDR1 MNHEY and CDR2 SVGAGI. CDR3 nucleotide sequence: TGTGCCAGCAGTTACATGAGCGGATTCTTC. Amino acids: CASSYMSGFF.

J is TRBJ1-1 and V is TRBV11-3; maybe TRBD1 (6 bases). Germline loops: CDR1 SGHNT, CDR2 YENEEA. The CDR3 extends over 16 amino acids. V was pared by 5 bases and J by 4 bases, with 20 bases between. CDR3 in DNA: TGTGCCAGCAGCACGAGACAGACAGGTTCGGGCACTGAAGCTTTCTTT. It translates to CASSTRQTGSGTEAFF.

This chain connects TRBV28 to TRBJ2-6; TRBD1 aligns across 7 bases. The germline V gene encodes CDR1 MDHEN and CDR2 SYDVKM. This CDR3 region has 14 residues. Trimming took 6 bases from V and 4 from J; bases not matched to a gene: 3. Here the CDR3 reads CASRTGLGANVLTF. In DNA form, the CDR3 reads TGTGCCAGCAGGACAGGGCTGGGGGCCAACGTCCTGACTTTC.